These 23 T cell receptor beta chains were sequenced from one sample in a study of lymphopenia after photon versus proton radiotherapy. Clones were sequenced by immunoSEQ multiplex PCR, and TCRdb holds only the in-frame ones, with some missing. The sample lists 150,000 to 200,000 clones, 70% to 90% occurring once. The input for sequencing was peripheral blood, taken from a patient treated with photon-based radiotherapy. The receptors originated from a man aged 50-60 years with gastric cancer.

The J gene is TRBJ2-2, the V gene TRBV7-9; TRBD2 agrees at 7 bases. Trimming cost V 4 bases and J 0 bases; bases outside gene matches: 14. This CDR3 has 19 amino acids. The V gene's germline CDR1 is SEHNR and CDR2 FQNEAQ (reference sequence). CDR3 nucleotide sequence: TGTGCCAGCAGCTCCCGCAGAACCAAAGCGGGACCGAACACCGGGGAGCTGTTTTTT. Translation: CASSSRRTKAGPNTGELFF.

The chain links TRBV19 to TRBJ2-3; a possible D gene is TRBD2 (6 bases). This CDR3 comprises 13 residues. V was shortened by 7 bases and J by 3 bases, with 11 bases between the two germline ends. CDR1 is LNHDA and CDR2 is SQIVND in the germline V gene (reference sequence). The CDR3 DNA reads as TGTGCCAGTAAACGGAGGGAAACAGATACGCAGTATTTT. Amino acid sequence: CASKRRETDTQYF.

This clone was seen a single time. CDR3 sequence reads: CASSREGRGSYNEQFF. The CDR3 nucleotides read TGTGCCAGCAGCCGCGAGGGGAGGGGCTCCTACAATGAGCAGTTCTTC. The chain links TRBV6-6 to TRBJ2-1; 7 bases are shared with TRBD2. V was pared by 6 bases and J by 0 bases, with 8 bases of the junction left unmatched. Germline loops: CDR1 MNHNY, CDR2 SVGAGI (reference sequence). This CDR3 is built from 16 residues.

V and J are TRBV27 and TRBJ2-7, with D maybe TRBD1 (6 bases). The length of the CDR3 is 16 residues. V gave up 0 bases and J gave up 0 bases, with 12 bases separating them. Looked up from germline, CDR1 is MNHEY and CDR2 is SMNVEV (reference sequence). In DNA form, the CDR3 reads TGTGCCAGCAGTTTATCGAGGACAGTCAGCTCCTACGAGCAGTACTTC. Amino acids: CASSLSRTVSSYEQYF.

The chain combines TRBV6-1 with TRBJ2-4, with D unresolved. Germline CDR1 reads MNHNS; CDR2 reads SASEGT. The germline V and J ends were trimmed by 0 bases and 0 bases, with 12 bases remaining between them. The CDR3 has 17 residues. The CDR3 DNA is TGTGCCAGCAGTGAAGCGCGAACCGGTCTAGCCAAAAACATTCAGTACTTC. This gives the protein CASSEARTGLAKNIQYF.

V gene TRBV27 combines with J gene TRBJ1-2, with 8 bases aligning to TRBD1. Germline V gives CDR1 MNHEY, CDR2 SMNVEV (reference sequence). The CDR3 runs 15 residues. Trimming cost V 2 bases and J 4 bases; bases outside gene matches: 6. CDR3 DNA sequence: TGTGCCAGCAGTTTAAAAACAGGGGGGCCCTATGGCTACACCTTC. Translating it yields CASSLKTGGPYGYTF.

This chain connects TRBV19 to TRBJ1-5; 7 bases line up with TRBD1. V was clipped by 5 bases and J by 4 bases; unmatched bases: 8. Germline assignment: CDR1 LNHDA and CDR2 SQIVND (reference sequence). This CDR3 contains 15 residues. CDR3 amino acids: CASSSPGTANQPQHF. As DNA, the CDR3 is TGTGCCAGTAGTTCCCCCGGGACAGCAAATCAGCCCCAGCATTTT. Full variable domain (missing parts from reference TRBV19 and TRBJ1-5): DGGITQSPKYLFRKEGQNVTLSCEQNLNHDAMYWYRQDPGQGLRLIYYSQIVNDFQKGDIAEGYSVSREKKESFPLTVTSAQKNPTAFYLCASSSPGTANQPQHFGDGTRLSIL.

V is TRBV29-1 and J is TRBJ2-7; the match to TRBD1 covers 9 bases. Losses at the gene ends were 1 base for V and 2 bases for J; bases not matched to a gene: 3. The V gene's germline CDR1 is SQVTM and CDR2 ANQGSEA. This CDR3 has 14 residues. CDR3 region: CSVEGDRVPYEQYF. Here the CDR3 DNA reads TGCAGCGTTGAAGGGGACAGGGTTCCCTACGAGCAGTACTTC.

On this clone: No DNA is shown, since the ends of the CDR3 on it are uncertain; the CDR3 is the one TCRdb lists. The rearrangement joins TRBV11-3 to TRBJ2-2; TRBD1, the table's D call, lacks a check against the DNA. Looked up from germline, CDR1 is SGHNT and CDR2 is YENEEA. The CDR3 region is 15 residues in length, termini included. The CDR3 sequence is CASSSSTGGVGELFF.

The genes are TRBV6-1 and TRBJ1-5, with a weak D call TRBD1 (6 bases). Germline CDR1 and CDR2: MNHNS and SASEGT. Trimming took 4 bases from V and 0 from J, leaving 13 bases between them. This CDR3 has 16 residues. The CDR3 DNA follows: TGTGCCAGCAGTGCCGAAGGACAGATTAGCAATCAGCCCCAGCATTTT. Translated, it gives CASSAEGQISNQPQHF.

The genes are TRBV7-9 and TRBJ2-3; TRBD2 aligns across 11 bases. J lost 4 bases, V lost 2 bases, and 8 bases had no gene match. Germline-derived CDR1 and CDR2 are SEHNR and FQNEAQ (reference sequence). The CDR3 runs 17 residues. The CDR3 reads CASSLPPSGRISDTQYF. For the CDR3, the DNA is TGTGCCAGCAGCTTACCCCCTAGCGGGAGGATTTCAGATACGCAGTATTTT.

The chain employs TRBV27 and TRBJ2-2; D unclear. Germline CDR1 MNHEY, CDR2 SMNVEV (reference sequence). V shed 2 bases and J shed 3 bases, with 7 bases lying between them. This CDR3 has 14 residues. CDR3 in amino acids: CASSLGSYTGELFF. CDR3 bases: TGTGCCAGCAGTTTAGGCTCTTACACCGGGGAGCTGTTTTTT.

The gene calls are TRBV18 and TRBJ2-7; 7 bases fit TRBD1. This CDR3 contains 12 residues. Germline CDR1 is KGHSH and CDR2 is LQKENI. The trim removed 4 bases at V and 6 bases at J, leaving 3 bases unmatched. CDR3 sequence: CASSLPGGEQYF. The CDR3 DNA reads TGTGCCAGCTCACTCCCAGGGGGCGAGCAGTACTTC.

The chain has TRBV27 and TRBJ2-3; D may match TRBD1 or TRBD2 (6 bases each). The CDR3 runs 14 residues. The V gene's germline CDR1 is MNHEY and CDR2 SMNVEV (reference sequence). V dropped 6 bases and J dropped 9 bases, with 19 bases sitting between them. The CDR3 region has the DNA TGTGCCAGCAGCCCAAGAGGGGGTGGAGGGACGCAGTATTTT. Encoded protein: CASSPRGGGGTQYF.

The chain has TRBV28 and TRBJ1-1; D possibly corresponds to TRBD1 (6 bases). The CDR3 is 17 amino acids. Per germline, CDR1 MDHEN and CDR2 SYDVKM. V was shortened by 6 bases and J by 0 bases, with 20 bases between the two germline ends. The CDR3: CASRSGQWGGMNTEAFF. Written as DNA, the CDR3 is TGTGCCAGCAGATCAGGACAGTGGGGGGGGATGAACACTGAAGCTTTCTTT.

The table lists this clone with a count of one. This chain uses TRBV5-1 with TRBJ2-3, with 7 bases aligning to TRBD1. The CDR3 contains 14 residues. V trimming: 10 bases; J trimming: 0 bases; junction bases outside the gene matches: 8. The germline CDR1 and CDR2 sequences are SGHRS and YFSETQ. The CDR3 loop reads CASSQGDSTDTQYF. The DNA of the CDR3 is TGCGCCTCCTCCCAGGGGGATAGCACAGATACGCAGTATTTT.

The chain links TRBV11-2 to TRBJ2-3, with D perhaps matching TRBD1 or TRBD2 (5 bases each). Trimming left V 5 bases short and J 0 bases short, with 9 bases between. This CDR3 contains 14 residues. Germline CDR1 SGHAT, CDR2 FQNNGV. CDR3 sequence reads: CASSPGASTDTQYF. As DNA, the CDR3 is TGTGCCAGCAGCCCCGGGGCAAGCACAGATACGCAGTATTTT.

A remark on this clone: At one end the junction does not follow the germline gene, possibly because of a read error. The chain combines TRBV27 with TRBJ1-1; D uncertain. The CDR3 runs to 14 residues. Germline values: CDR1 MNHEY, CDR2 SMNVEV (reference sequence). CDR3 in DNA: TGTGCCAGCAGACGCCGCGGGGAGAACCCTGAAGCTTTCTTT. It is translated as CASRRRGENPEAFF.

The chain couples TRBV29-1 to TRBJ2-1; TRBD2 matches 7 bases. Germline CDR1 is SQVTM and CDR2 is ANQGSEA. The CDR3 runs 16 residues. V gave up 2 bases and J gave up 7 bases; unmatched junction bases: 14. In nucleotides, the CDR3 is TGCAGCGTTGAACCCCGTTTGCGGGAGATTGGTAATGAGCAGTTCTTC. This translates into CSVEPRLREIGNEQFF.

This clone was observed once. As DNA, the CDR3 is TGTGCCAGCTCACCCGGCAACTCTGGAAACACCATATATTTT. It yields the protein CASSPGNSGNTIYF. The chain recombines TRBV18 with TRBJ1-3, with D unresolved. Germline V CDR1 and CDR2: KGHSH, LQKENI. The CDR3 has 14 amino acids. The V end lost 3 bases, the J end lost 0 bases, and 6 bases lay between the germline ends.

The V and J genes are TRBV6-6 and TRBJ1-2, with D tentatively TRBD1 (6 bases). Germline values: CDR1 MNHNY, CDR2 SVGAGI (reference sequence). The CDR3 is 15 residues long. V lost 7 bases, J lost 5 bases, and 20 bases lay in between. CDR3 residues: CASTKTHRQEYGYTF. Here the CDR3 DNA reads TGTGCCAGCACAAAAACCCACCGACAGGAGTATGGCTACACCTTC.

The V call is TRBV30, the J call TRBJ2-1; 8 nucleotides match TRBD1. Per germline, CDR1 GTSNPN and CDR2 SVGIG (reference sequence). Trimming took 1 base from V and 8 from J; bases not matched to a gene: 10. The CDR3 spans 15 residues. CDR3 sequence: CAWSAGTGLSDEQFF. CDR3 sequence (DNA): TGTGCCTGGAGTGCGGGGACAGGACTTAGTGATGAGCAGTTCTTC.

This clone was found once. The rearrangement links TRBV18 to TRBJ1-1; 7 bases align to TRBD1. CDR3 length: 15 residues. Germline V gene sequence: CDR1 KGHSH, CDR2 LQKENI. After removal of 5 bases from V and 3 bases from J, the junction contained 9 bases not matched to a gene. CDR3 DNA sequence: TGTGCCAGCTCAAGGCAGGGGCAGGGGGACACTGAAGCTTTCTTT. The encoded protein is CASSRQGQGDTEAFF.